Listed below are T cell receptor beta chains from one sample, sequenced in a study of T cells in Graves' hyperthyroidism and ophthalmopathy. MiXCR, run by TCRdb on the multiplex PCR reads, gives a single entry per CDR3 protein. This sample has fewer than 450,000 distinct CDR3 sequences; about 17% occur once, and the top ten carry approximately 33%. Sequencing input: blood. All receptors come from a woman between 25 and 40 years old with Graves' hyperthyroidism that later progressed to Graves' ophthalmopathy. Both conserved end residues are part of each CDR3. A D gene is named only where the DNA matches it firmly. Clone sizes are given selectively: once, few, many, or a class where the clone is expanded.

TRBV2	few	NA	TRBJ1-5	CASSAEAQFSNQPQHF	TGTGCCAGCAGTGCAGAGGCACAGTTTAGCAATCAGCCCCAGCATTTT
TRBV2	NA	NA	TRBJ1-3	CASRKGQLTGNTIYF	TGTGCCAGCAGAAAGGGACAACTTACTGGAAACACCATATATTTT
TRBV4-1	many	NA	TRBJ1-4	CASSQVREQGNEKLFF	TGCGCCAGCAGCCAAGTCAGGGAGCAGGGTAATGAAAAACTGTTTTTT
TRBV10-3	many	TRBD2	TRBJ2-3	CAISESGGLAGQSTDTQYF	TGTGCCATCAGTGAGTCGGGGGGACTAGCGGGCCAAAGCACAGATACGCAGTATTTT
TRBV7-8	many	TRBD1	TRBJ1-5	CASSPQTGGYGNQPQHF	TGTGCCAGCAGCCCTCAAACAGGGGGCTACGGCAATCAGCCCCAGCATTTT
TRBV20-1	NA	TRBD2	TRBJ2-7	CSARAASGIHEQYF	TGCAGTGCTAGAGCGGCTAGCGGGATCCACGAGCAGTACTTC
TRBV7-6	few	NA	TRBJ1-1	CASSQPRTGNTEAFF	TGTGCCAGCAGCCAACCCAGGACGGGGAACACTGAAGCTTTCTTT
TRBV11-3	few	NA	TRBJ2-1	CASSLAPGHEQFF	TGTGCCAGCAGCTTAGCCCCCGGGCATGAGCAGTTCTTC
TRBV7-2	many	TRBD1	TRBJ1-2	CASSFRDRTNYGYTF	TGTGCCAGCAGCTTCCGGGACAGGACTAACTATGGCTACACCTTC
TRBV11-1	few	NA	TRBJ1-5	CASSSGLGRYQPQHF	TGTGCCAGCAGCTCCGGATTGGGCAGATATCAGCCCCAGCATTTT
TRBV7-9	few	NA	TRBJ2-5	CASSLPPETQYF	TGTGCCAGCAGCTTACCGCCAGAGACCCAGTACTTC